The rows below give T cell receptor beta chains drawn from one sample of a study of monozygotic twins with cystic fibrosis. This table comes from immunoSEQ multiplex PCR, and its TCRdb copy is limited to in-frame clones, with some not included. The table shows about 30,000 clones, with about 82% occurring only once. The sequenced sample was blood. The receptors were gathered from a girl aged 2-10 years with cystic fibrosis. CDR3s include the opening cysteine and the closing phenylalanine or tryptophan. A D gene is named only where the DNA matches it firmly. The listing skips clone size in some rows; elsewhere it reads once, few, many or a size class.

TRBV28	few	12	.	TRBJ2-3	TGTGCCAGCAGTTTAGGGACAGATACGCAGTATTTT	CASSLGTDTQYF
TRBV27	.	14	TRBD1	TRBJ1-4	TGTGCCAGCAGTCAGACAGGGAGGAATGAAAAACTGTTTTTT	CASSQTGRNEKLFF
TRBV7-9	.	16	.	TRBJ2-1	TGTGCCAGCAGCTTTTCTTCCCGGGACATGTACAATGAGCAGTTCTTC	CASSFSSRDMYNEQFF
TRBV2	.	15	.	TRBJ2-7	TGTGCCAGCAGCCCCGGGACGGTTGAACCCTACGAGCAGTACTTC	CASSPGTVEPYEQYF
TRBV5-1	.	13	.	TRBJ2-7	TGCGCCAGCAGCTTGGGGCAGAAATACGAGCAGTACTTC	CASSLGQKYEQYF
TRBV2	.	14	.	TRBJ2-5	TGTGCCAGCCCCGGGGAGGAGGGTCAAGAGACCCAGTACTTC	CASPGEEGQETQYF
TRBV7-9	few	16	TRBD2	TRBJ2-1	TGTGCCAGCAGCTTAGACGGCCTAGCGGCCAACAATGAGCAGTTCTTC	CASSLDGLAANNEQFF
TRBV2	.	15	.	TRBJ2-3	TGTGCCAGCAGTGAAAGGGGGGCAGCCACAGATACGCAGTATTTT	CASSERGAATDTQYF
TRBV5-1	.	14	.	TRBJ1-1	TGCGCCACCTCCATACAGGGCGGTGGCACTGAAGCTTTCTTT	CATSIQGGGTEAFF
TRBV4-1	.	16	TRBD1	TRBJ1-2	TGCGCCAGCAGCCAAGCTCTGGGGGACAGGGGAAATGGCTACACCTTC	CASSQALGDRGNGYTF
TRBV5-6	.	15	TRBD2	TRBJ2-7	TGTGCCAGTAGCGGGGGGCCTAGCGGGACCTACGAGCAGTACTTC	CASSGGPSGTYEQYF
TRBV19	.	13	.	TRBJ1-1	TGTGCCAGTACGGACCGCCCGAACACTGAAGCTTTCTTT	CASTDRPNTEAFF
TRBV6-1	.	15	TRBD1	TRBJ2-5	TGTGCCAGCAGTGAAGTGCGGACAGGCCAAGAGACCCAGTACTTC	CASSEVRTGQETQYF
TRBV11-2	.	12	.	TRBJ2-7	TGTGCCAGCAGCCCCGACAGGAAAGAGCAGTACTTC	CASSPDRKEQYF
TRBV28	.	14	.	TRBJ1-3	TGTGCCAGCAGGAATACAGGGTTCGGAAACACCATATATTTT	CASRNTGFGNTIYF
TRBV10-1	few	13	.	TRBJ1-1	TGCGCCAGCAGTCCGAACAGGGCGGCTGAAGCTTTCTTT	CASSPNRAAEAFF
TRBV19	.	13	TRBD1	TRBJ1-1	TGTGCCAGTAGGGGGACAGTGAACACTGAAGCTTTCTTT	CASRGTVNTEAFF
TRBV2	.	15	.	TRBJ2-2	TGTGCCAGCAGTGAACCGATGACGGACACCGGGGAGCTGTTTTTT	CASSEPMTDTGELFF
TRBV7-6	.	15	.	TRBJ2-3	TGTGCCAGCAGCCGATCAAACAGCTACACAGATACGCAGTATTTT	CASSRSNSYTDTQYF
TRBV30	.	14	.	TRBJ1-4	TGTGCCTGGAGTGTAGACGCCACTAATGAAAAACTGTTTTTT	CAWSVDATNEKLFF
TRBV2	.	12	.	TRBJ2-7	TGTGCCAGCACTCCGGTTTCCTACGAGCAGTACTTC	CASTPVSYEQYF
TRBV4-1	.	18	TRBD2	TRBJ2-7	TGCGCCAGCAGCCGAGGACTAGCGGGCCGAGAAGGGCCCTACGAGCAGTACTTC	CASSRGLAGREGPYEQYF
TRBV9	.	15	.	TRBJ2-2	TGTGCCAGCAGCGTAGACGTACAGTACACCGGGGAGCTGTTTTTT	CASSVDVQYTGELFF
TRBV30	.	14	.	TRBJ1-5	TGTGCCTGGAGCGTCGGTAACGGGGATCAGCCCCAGCATTTT	CAWSVGNGDQPQHF
TRBV30	.	11	.	TRBJ2-1	TGTGCCTGGAACCCCAACAATGAGCAGTTCTTC	CAWNPNNEQFF
TRBV2	.	15	.	TRBJ1-5	TGTGCCAGCAGTAGTCAGGGTACGGGCAATCAGCCCCAGCATTTT	CASSSQGTGNQPQHF
TRBV10-1	.	13	TRBD1	TRBJ2-7	TGCGCCAGCAGTGCACAGGGGGTGGACGAGCAGTACTTC	CASSAQGVDEQYF
TRBV5-4	few	16	TRBD1	TRBJ1-2	TGTGCCAGCAGCTGGGAAGATCAGGGGGCTCAGTATGGCTACACCTTC	CASSWEDQGAQYGYTF
TRBV27	once	14	.	TRBJ2-2	TGTGCCAGCAGTAAACGGGAGAACACCGGGGAGCTGTTTTTT	CASSKRENTGELFF
TRBV4-1	.	17	.	TRBJ2-6	TGCGCCAGCAGCCCGGACCAAACAGGGATGGGGGCCAACGTCCTGACTTTC	CASSPDQTGMGANVLTF
TRBV11-2	.	14	.	TRBJ1-1	TGTGCCAGCAGCTTAGTGTCAGCTAACACTGAAGCTTTCTTT	CASSLVSANTEAFF
TRBV2	.	15	TRBD1	TRBJ1-5	TGTGCCAGCTGCCCGGGGGACAGGGGGAATCAGCCCCAGCATTTT	CASCPGDRGNQPQHF
TRBV19	.	14	.	TRBJ2-3	TGTGCCAGTAGCAACTCCCTATTGGCAGATACGCAGTATTTT	CASSNSLLADTQYF
TRBV6-5	.	14	TRBD1	TRBJ1-1	TGTGCCAGTTCAGGACCCGGACAGGGCACTGAAGCTTTCTTT	CASSGPGQGTEAFF
TRBV9	.	16	.	TRBJ1-2	TGTGCCAGCAGCGCCCGAGGAACTCAGATAAACTATGGCTACACCTTC	CASSARGTQINYGYTF
TRBV7-9	.	12	.	TRBJ1-4	TGTGCCAGCGGCGCGGAGGGAGAAAAACTGTTTTTT	CASGAEGEKLFF
TRBV18	few	15	TRBD1	TRBJ1-2	TGTGCCAGCTCACCGAGGACAGGGGAGAGCTATGGCTACACCTTC	CASSPRTGESYGYTF
TRBV5-3	.	19	TRBD1	TRBJ1-1	TGTGCCAGAATTATGCGCGAACTTTACCGGGACAGGGGTGGGACTGAAGCTTTCTTT	CARIMRELYRDRGGTEAFF
TRBV19	.	12	.	TRBJ1-1	TGTGCCAGTACCCATGAGAACACTGAAGCTTTCTTT	CASTHENTEAFF
TRBV29-1	.	13	TRBD1	TRBJ2-3	TGCAGCGTCGGGACAGTGGTCGCAGATACGCAGTATTTT	CSVGTVVADTQYF
TRBV2	.	13	TRBD1	TRBJ2-5	TGTGCCAGCAGCGGGACAGGCCAAGAGACCCAGTACTTC	CASSGTGQETQYF
TRBV10-2	few	14	.	TRBJ1-1	TGCGCCAGCAGTGATCACGTCACGAACACTGAAGCTTTCTTT	CASSDHVTNTEAFF
TRBV2	once	14	TRBD2	TRBJ2-3	TGTGCCCGCCAGGGGCTAGCGGGAGCAGATACGCAGTATTTT	CARQGLAGADTQYF
TRBV27	few	17	TRBD2	TRBJ2-1	TGTGCCAGCAGCCGGACACTACTAGCGGGAAGGAACAATGAGCAGTTCTTC	CASSRTLLAGRNNEQFF
TRBV2	.	15	TRBD1	TRBJ2-7	TGTGCCAGCAGGTGGGACAGTAAGAGCTCCTACGAGCAGTACTTC	CASRWDSKSSYEQYF
TRBV11-2	few	15	TRBD1	TRBJ1-2	TGTGCCAGCAGCGCCGGGACAGGGGGGACCTATGGCTACACCTTC	CASSAGTGGTYGYTF
TRBV10-3	.	13	.	TRBJ2-7	TGTGCCATCAGTGAGTCTTTAAGCTGGGGTCAGTACTTC	CAISESLSWGQYF
TRBV5-1	.	17	TRBD2	TRBJ2-1	TGCGCCAGCAGCTCCTCAGGGCTAGCGGGAGTAAGGAATGAGCAGTTCTTC	CASSSSGLAGVRNEQFF
TRBV30	.	13	.	TRBJ2-2	TGTGCCTGGAGTGCAGGGTTCACCGGGGAGCTGTTTTTT	CAWSAGFTGELFF
TRBV5-5	.	15	.	TRBJ1-4	TGTGCCAGCAGCTTGTACGGGGGGCTAAATGAAAAACTGTTTTTT	CASSLYGGLNEKLFF
TRBV6-1	.	15	TRBD2	TRBJ2-3	TGTGCCAGCAGGGGACTAGCGACTCAGTCCGATACGCAGTATTTT	CASRGLATQSDTQYF
TRBV19	once	16	.	TRBJ1-1	TGTGCCAGTAGTATTGTGTCCAGGGGAATGAACACTGAAGCTTTCTTT	CASSIVSRGMNTEAFF
TRBV6-1	.	14	.	TRBJ1-2	TGTGCCAGCAGAGGGGGGGCCCTTAACTATGGCTACACCTTC	CASRGGALNYGYTF